The subject of this entry is one T cell receptor (beta chain). Its antigen is not identified. These data come from a study of a mutant IDH1 vaccine in newly diagnosed glioma. Regarding the study as a whole: Seemingly, top peripheral T cell clonotype changes bore no relation to pseudoprogression.

In germline, CDR1 is LNHNV, CDR2 YYDKDF (reference sequence). This CDR3 region has 14 residues. Trimming cost V 0 bases and J 7 bases, with 12 bases left between them. Time point specified: week 23, last vaccination. Topical imiquimod accompanied each vaccine dose, which consisted of 300 ug of mutant IDH1 20-mer peptide. Repertoires were generated with immunoSEQ multiplex PCR, while TCRdb's copy carries only in-frame clones and drops some. The sample has tens of thousands of clones; more than 80% are singletons. The receptor's source is a woman aged 45-59 years with glioma. This specimen consisted of PBMCs, obtained from a glioma patient whose treatment included an IDH1 peptide vaccine. The gene calls are TRBV15 and TRBJ1-1, with D unclear. The DNA of the CDR3 is TGTGCCACCAGCAGAGATATAGCCATGAGTGAAGCTTTCTTT. Protein product: CATSRDIAMSEAFF.